This T cell receptor beta chain was identified during a study of T cell responses to AZD1222 COVID-19 vaccine. Study-wide points: Spike as a whole was targeted by vaccine-associated CD4 TCRs, dominant at 160-218 and 743-854. Only six people who got AZD1222 tested seropositive at baseline. Spike-specific TCR breadth and depth rose after two AZD1222 doses. Repertoire collection took place solely once the T cell response had peaked.

The CDR3 totals 15 residues. Per the germline V gene, CDR1 is SNHLY and CDR2 is FYNNEI. V dropped 8 bases and J dropped 9 bases, with 23 bases sitting between them. Clones were sequenced by immunoSEQ multiplex PCR, and TCRdb holds only the in-frame ones, with some missing. The sample includes some 24,000 clones, more than 85% of them seen just once. Note on this clone: Its antigen is currently unknown.

This sequence originates from an adult who received the AZD1222 COVID-19 vaccine. The chain couples TRBV2 to TRBJ1-5; the D gene is possibly TRBD1 (5 bases). The sequences come from peripheral blood, collected 28 days after the second AZD1222 dose. The CDR3 loop is CASAQTLEYGGPQHF. The CDR3 nucleotides are TGTGCCAGCGCGCAAACTTTAGAATATGGGGGGCCCCAGCATTTT.